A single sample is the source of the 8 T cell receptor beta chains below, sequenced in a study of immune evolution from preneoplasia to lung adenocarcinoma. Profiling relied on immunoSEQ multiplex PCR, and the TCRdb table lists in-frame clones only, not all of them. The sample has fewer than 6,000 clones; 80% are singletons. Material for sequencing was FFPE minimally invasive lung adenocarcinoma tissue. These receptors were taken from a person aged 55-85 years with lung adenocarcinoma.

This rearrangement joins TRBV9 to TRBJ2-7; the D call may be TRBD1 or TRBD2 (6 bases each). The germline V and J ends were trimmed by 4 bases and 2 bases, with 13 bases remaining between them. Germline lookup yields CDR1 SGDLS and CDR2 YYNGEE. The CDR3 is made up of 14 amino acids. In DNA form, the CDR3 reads TGTGCCAGCAGCCGAGGGGGAGGAGCCTACGAGCAGTACTTC. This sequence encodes CASSRGGGAYEQYF. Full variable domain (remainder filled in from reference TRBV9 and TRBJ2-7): DSGVTQTPKHLITATGQRVTLRCSPRSGDLSVYWYQQSLDQGLQFLIQYYNGEERAKGNILERFSAQQFPDLHSELNLSSLELGDSALYFCASSRGGGAYEQYFGPGTRLTVT.

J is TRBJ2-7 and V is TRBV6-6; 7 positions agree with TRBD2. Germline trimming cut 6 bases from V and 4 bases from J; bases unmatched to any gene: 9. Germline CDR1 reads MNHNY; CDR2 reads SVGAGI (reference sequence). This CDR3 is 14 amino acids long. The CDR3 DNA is TGTGCCAGCAGCCTGAGGACTAGTGGGTACGAGCAGTACTTC. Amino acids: CASSLRTSGYEQYF.

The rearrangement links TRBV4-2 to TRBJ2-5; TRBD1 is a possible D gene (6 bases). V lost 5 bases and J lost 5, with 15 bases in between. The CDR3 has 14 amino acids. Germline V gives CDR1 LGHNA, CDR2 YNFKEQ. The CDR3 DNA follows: TGTGCCAGCAGCGGTGGACAGAGAATGGAGACCCAGTACTTC. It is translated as CASSGGQRMETQYF.

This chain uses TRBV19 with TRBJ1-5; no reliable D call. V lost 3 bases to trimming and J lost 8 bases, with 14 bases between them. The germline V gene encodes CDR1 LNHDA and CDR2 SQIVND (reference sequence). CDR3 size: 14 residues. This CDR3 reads CASSIGTIGEPQHF. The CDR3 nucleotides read TGTGCCAGTAGTATTGGAACCATTGGTGAGCCCCAGCATTTT. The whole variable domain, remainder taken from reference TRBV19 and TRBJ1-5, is DGGITQSPKYLFRKEGQNVTLSCEQNLNHDAMYWYRQDPGQGLRLIYYSQIVNDFQKGDIAEGYSVSREKKESFPLTVTSAQKNPTAFYLCASSIGTIGEPQHFGDGTRLSIL.

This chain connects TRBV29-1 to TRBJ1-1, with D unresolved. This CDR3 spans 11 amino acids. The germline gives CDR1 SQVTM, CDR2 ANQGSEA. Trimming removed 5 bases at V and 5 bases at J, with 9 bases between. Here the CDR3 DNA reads TGCAGCGTTAGTGGGAAAACTGAAGCTTTCTTT. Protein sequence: CSVSGKTEAFF. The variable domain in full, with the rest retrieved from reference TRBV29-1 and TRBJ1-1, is SAVISQKPSRDICQRGTSLTIQCQVDSQVTMMFWYRQQPGQSLTLIATANQGSEATYESGFVIDKFPISRPNLTFSTLTVSNMSPEDSSIYLCSVSGKTEAFFGQGTRLTVV.

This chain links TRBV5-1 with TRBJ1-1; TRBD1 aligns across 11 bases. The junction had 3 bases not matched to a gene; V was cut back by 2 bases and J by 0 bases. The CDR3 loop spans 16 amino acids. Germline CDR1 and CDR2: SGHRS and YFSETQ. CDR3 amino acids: CASSFGTGGLNTEAFF. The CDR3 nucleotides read TGCGCCAGCAGCTTCGGGACAGGGGGATTGAACACTGAAGCTTTCTTT.

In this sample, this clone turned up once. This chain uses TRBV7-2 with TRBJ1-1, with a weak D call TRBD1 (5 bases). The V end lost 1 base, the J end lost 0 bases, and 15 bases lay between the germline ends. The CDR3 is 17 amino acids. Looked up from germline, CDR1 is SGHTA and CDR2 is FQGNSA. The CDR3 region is CASSLETGLLMNTEAFF. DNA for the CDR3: TGTGCCAGCAGCTTAGAGACGGGACTGCTCATGAACACTGAAGCTTTCTTT.

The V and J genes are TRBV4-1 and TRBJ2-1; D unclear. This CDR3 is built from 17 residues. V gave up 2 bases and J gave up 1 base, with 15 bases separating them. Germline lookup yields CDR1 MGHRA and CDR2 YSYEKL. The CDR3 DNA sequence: TGCGCCAGCAGCCAATTAACTTCGGCCGGATCCTACAATGAGCAGTTCTTC. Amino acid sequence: CASSQLTSAGSYNEQFF.